This T cell receptor beta chain originates from a study of blood T cell repertoires in COVID-19. Overall study context: PBMCs, B-cell-depleted T cells, or T cells provided the cDNA or gDNA that made up the material.

Of note for this clone: The same CDR3 is also encoded by other DNA sequences in this sample.

Using immunoSEQ multiplex PCR, the repertoire was profiled, and TCRdb retains in-frame clones only, with some absent. The repertoire holds hundreds of thousands of clones, with about 89% as singletons. Per germline, CDR1 LGHDT and CDR2 YNNKEL (reference sequence). Between the trimmed V and J ends, which lost 0 bases and 5 bases, there was a span of 4 bases. This CDR3 is built from 12 residues. The clonotype was recovered from a woman between 40 and 55 years old who had recovered from COVID-19. V is TRBV3-1 (or the pseudogene TRBV3-2) and J is TRBJ1-1; D gene ambiguous. Sequencing was carried out using PBMCs or T cells enriched from blood (not recorded which). Here the CDR3 reads CASSQERTEAFF. CDR3 DNA: TGTGCCAGCAGCCAAGAACGGACTGAAGCTTTCTTT.